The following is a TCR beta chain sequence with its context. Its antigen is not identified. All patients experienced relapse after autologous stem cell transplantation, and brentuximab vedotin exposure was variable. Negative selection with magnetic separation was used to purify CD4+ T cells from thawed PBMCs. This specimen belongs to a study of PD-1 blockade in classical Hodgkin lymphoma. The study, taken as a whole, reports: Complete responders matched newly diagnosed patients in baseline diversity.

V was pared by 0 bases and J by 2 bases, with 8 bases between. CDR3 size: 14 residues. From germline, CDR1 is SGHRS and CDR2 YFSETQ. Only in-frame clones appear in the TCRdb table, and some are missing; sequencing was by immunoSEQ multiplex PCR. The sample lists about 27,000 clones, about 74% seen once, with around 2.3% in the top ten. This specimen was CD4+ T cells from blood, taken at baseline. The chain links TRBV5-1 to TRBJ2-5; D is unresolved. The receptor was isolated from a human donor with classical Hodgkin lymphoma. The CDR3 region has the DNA TGCGCCAGCAGCTTGGCCGTTTTACAAGAGACCCAGTACTTC. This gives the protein CASSLAVLQETQYF.